Shown below are 20 T cell receptor beta chains from a single sample sequenced in a study of T cell responses to AZD1222 COVID-19 vaccine. TCRdb's table, derived via immunoSEQ multiplex PCR, lists solely in-frame clones and lacks some. The sample lists approximately 110,000 clones, around 86% seen once, with about 1.2% in the top ten. The sequenced sample was peripheral blood, obtained on day 0 of AZD1222 vaccination. The receptors were sampled from an adult in good health.

V usage is TRBV5-1 and J usage is TRBJ1-3; D ambiguous. There are 15 residues in the CDR3. The V and J ends lost 0 bases and 0 bases respectively, with 7 bases between them. The germline CDR1 and CDR2 sequences are SGHRS and YFSETQ. The CDR3 sequence: CASSLDGNSGNTIYF. CDR3 coding DNA: TGCGCCAGCAGCTTGGACGGAAACTCTGGAAACACCATATATTTT.

The rearrangement joins TRBV29-1 to TRBJ2-3, with D uncertain. The CDR3 has 14 amino acids. V was shortened by 4 bases and J by 3 bases, with 14 bases between the two germline ends. The germline V gene encodes CDR1 SQVTM and CDR2 ANQGSEA. CDR3 loop: CSVVISHRTDTQYF. The CDR3 coding sequence is TGCAGCGTTGTGATATCTCATAGGACAGATACGCAGTATTTT.

The CDR3 DNA is TGCGCCAGCAGTGAGCGGGGTAGTTTCGTTGAGCAGTTCTTC. As protein: CASSERGSFVEQFF. The rearrangement joins TRBV10-1 to TRBJ2-1, with a possible D match to TRBD2 (5 bases). This CDR3 has 14 residues. V shed 2 bases and J shed 9 bases, with 14 bases lying between them. CDR1 is WNHNN, CDR2 SYGVQD, per germline (reference sequence).

The CDR3 reads CAWTSQEGEKLFF. The CDR3 DNA reads TGTGCCTGGACTAGCCAGGAGGGTGAAAAACTGTTTTTT. This sequence joins TRBV30 and TRBJ1-4; D gene uncertain. In germline, CDR1 is GTSNPN, CDR2 SVGIG (reference sequence). Trimming stripped 4 bases from V and 7 bases from J, with 13 bases between. This CDR3 is 13 amino acids long.

This clone has a handful of counts. The chain joins TRBV9 to TRBJ2-7; TRBD1 might be the D (6 bases). The germline V gene encodes CDR1 SGDLS and CDR2 YYNGEE. The length of the CDR3 is 15 residues. With 0 bases removed from V and 1 base from J, the gap between germline ends came to 11 bases. Here the CDR3 reads CASSVELGASYEQYF. The DNA of the CDR3 is TGTGCCAGCAGCGTAGAATTGGGGGCTTCCTACGAGCAGTACTTC.

On this clone: Different DNA sequences within this sample yield the same CDR3. The chain uses TRBV6-5 and TRBJ1-2; tentatively, D is TRBD1 (6 bases). Germline V CDR1 and CDR2: MNHEY, SVGAGI. V lost 0 bases and J lost 2, with 10 bases in between. This CDR3 contains 15 residues. The CDR3 DNA is TGTGCCAGCAGTTACTCAACAACAGGGAACTATGGCTACACCTTC. This sequence encodes CASSYSTTGNYGYTF.

The chain recombines TRBV6-2 or TRBV6-3 with TRBJ1-2; D not resolved. The CDR3 totals 13 residues. Per the germline V gene, CDR1 is MNHEY and CDR2 is SVGEGT. Deletions cut 5 bases from V and 4 bases from J, with 11 bases between. The CDR3 bases are TGTGCCAGCAGTCGGGATACTGGCTATGGCTACACCTTC. Encoded protein: CASSRDTGYGYTF.

V gene TRBV11-2 combines with J gene TRBJ2-7, with TRBD1 matching 8 bases. This CDR3 region has 11 residues. Germline V CDR1 and CDR2: SGHAT, FQNNGV. The ends lost 2 bases at V and 12 bases at J; junction bases unmatched: 3. The CDR3 coding sequence is TGTGCCAGCAGCTTAAGGGACAGGCGGTACTTC. Residues: CASSLRDRRYF.

This clone occurred once. The CDR3 sequence is CASSLVSGGNSPLHF. The CDR3 DNA reads TGTGCCAGCAGCTTAGTTTCAGGGGGTAATTCACCCCTCCACTTT. The V and J genes are TRBV7-2 and TRBJ1-6, with TRBD1 identical over 7 bases. V shed 1 base, J shed 6 bases, and the junction held 3 bases outside the gene matches. Looked up from germline, CDR1 is SGHTA and CDR2 is FQGNSA. The length of the CDR3 is 15 residues.

The chain has TRBV2 and TRBJ1-2; 8 positions match TRBD1. The V gene's germline CDR1 is SNHLY and CDR2 FYNNEI. The CDR3 totals 15 residues. With V trimmed by 5 bases and J by 4 bases, 9 bases remained unmatched. The CDR3 nucleotides read TGTGCCAGCAGTACTAACAGGGGGAAAGGCTATGGCTACACCTTC. Amino acid sequence: CASSTNRGKGYGYTF.

This clone has only one observation. The chain couples TRBV15 to TRBJ1-4; the match to TRBD1 covers 9 bases. This CDR3 contains 15 residues. Germline CDR1 is LNHNV and CDR2 is YYDKDF (reference sequence). V lost 2 bases to trimming and J lost 8 bases; unmatched junction nucleotides: 6. The CDR3: CATSRKRTGVEKLFF. In DNA, the CDR3 is TGTGCCACCAGCAGAAAGAGGACAGGGGTCGAAAAACTGTTTTTT. Combining the CDR3 with reference TRBV15 and TRBJ1-4 gives the whole variable domain DAMVIQNPRYQVTQFGKPVTLSCSQTLNHNVMYWYQQKSSQAPKLLFHYYDKDFNNEADTPDNFQSRRPNTSFCFLDIRSPGLGDTAMYLCATSRKRTGVEKLFFGSGTQLSVL.

V is TRBV2 and J is TRBJ1-1; D perhaps matches TRBD1 (5 bases). Germline values: CDR1 SNHLY, CDR2 FYNNEI. V lost 2 bases and J lost 5, with 21 bases in between. The CDR3 length is 17 residues. DNA for the CDR3: TGTGCCAGCAGTGAATTCCTCGGGGGGTCACGGGAGACTGAAGCTTTCTTT. It encodes CASSEFLGGSRETEAFF. Full variable domain (outside the CDR3, taken from reference TRBV2 and TRBJ1-1): EPEVTQTPSHQVTQMGQEVILRCVPISNHLYFYWYRQILGQKVEFLVSFYNNEISEKSEIFDDQFSVERPDGSNFTLKIRSTKLEDSAMYFCASSEFLGGSRETEAFFGQGTRLTVV.

This chain uses TRBV19 with TRBJ1-1, with 7 bases aligning to TRBD1. J gave up 3 bases and V 4 bases, and 5 bases lay outside the gene matches. CDR1 and CDR2 (germline): LNHDA, SQIVND (reference sequence). This CDR3 is built from 14 residues. The CDR3: CASSKTGQYTEAFF. The CDR3 DNA reads TGTGCCAGTAGTAAGACAGGGCAGTACACTGAAGCTTTCTTT.

This rearrangement joins TRBV5-4 to TRBJ2-2; 10 bases match TRBD1. The CDR3 contains 15 residues. Germline loops: CDR1 SGHNT, CDR2 YYREEE (reference sequence). Losses at the gene ends were 6 bases for V and 5 bases for J; bases not matched to a gene: 7. In nucleotides, the CDR3 is TGTGCCAGCACCCTTGGGGGACAGGGGACCGGGGAGCTGTTTTTT. Protein: CASTLGGQGTGELFF.

The chain employs TRBV12-3 or TRBV12-4 and TRBJ1-1; a possible D gene is TRBD1 (5 bases). V lost 2 bases and J lost 4, with 8 bases in between. The CDR3 runs 13 residues. The CDR3 nucleotides are TGTGCCAGCAGTTTATCAGGGTCCACTGAAGCTTTCTTT. It encodes CASSLSGSTEAFF.

V gene TRBV4-1 combines with J gene TRBJ1-1, with D unclear. The CDR3 extends over 14 amino acids. Per the germline V gene, CDR1 is MGHRA and CDR2 is YSYEKL. The ends were cut back, 0 bases at V and 0 bases at J, with 5 bases in the middle. CDR3 sequence (DNA): TGCGCCAGCAGCCAAGATGTGGTGAACACTGAAGCTTTCTTT. The encoded protein is CASSQDVVNTEAFF.

This chain links TRBV12-5 with TRBJ2-5, with TRBD2 identical over 8 bases. Germline V CDR1 and CDR2: LGHNT, FRNRAP. V was clipped by 0 bases and J by 5 bases; unmatched bases: 2. This CDR3 has 14 residues. The CDR3 nucleotides are TGTGCTAGTGGTTTGGTCGGGGGGGCCGAGACCCAGTACTTC. Its protein product is CASGLVGGAETQYF.

The V gene is TRBV15, the J gene TRBJ1-1; tentative D call: TRBD1 (5 bases). The germline gives CDR1 LNHNV, CDR2 YYDKDF (reference sequence). The germline V and J ends were trimmed by 4 bases and 0 bases, with 9 bases remaining between them. This CDR3 region has 14 residues. The CDR3, as DNA: TGTGCCACCAGCATCTCAGGGTTGAACACTGAAGCTTTCTTT. It codes for CATSISGLNTEAFF.

The genes are TRBV9 and TRBJ2-2; D possibly corresponds to TRBD2 (7 bases). The CDR3 spans 16 residues. Germline CDR1 SGDLS, CDR2 YYNGEE. The V end was cut by 3 bases, the J end by 3 bases, with 15 bases between. The CDR3 sequence: CASSDYGGLDTGELFF. The CDR3 region has the DNA TGTGCCAGCAGCGATTACGGGGGGCTGGACACCGGGGAGCTGTTTTTT.

The chain uses TRBV2 and TRBJ1-1; perhaps TRBD1 as D (5 bases). The V end lost 7 bases, the J end lost 0 bases, and 18 bases lay between the germline ends. The CDR3 is 16 residues long. The germline gives CDR1 SNHLY, CDR2 FYNNEI. CDR3 sequence: CASTLHRGELNTEAFF. CDR3 in DNA: TGTGCCAGCACCTTACACCGGGGGGAATTGAACACTGAAGCTTTCTTT.